A selection of T cell receptor beta chains follows, all from one sample in a study of T cells in Graves' hyperthyroidism and ophthalmopathy. TCRdb passed the multiplex PCR reads through MiXCR, listing each CDR3 protein once. Here the sample spans fewer than 650,000 distinct CDR3 sequences, 12% to 15% being singletons. Sequencing input: blood. All receptors derive from a woman aged 18-35 years with Graves' ophthalmopathy. Each CDR3 is given without its conserved first and last residue. Not all rows give a size; the values are once, few, many and, for expanded clones, a class.

cdr3_length: 11; clone_size: few; v_call: TRBV9; j_call: TRBJ2-7; cdr3_aa: ASTGLAGYGQY
cdr3_length: 12; clone_size: few; v_call: TRBV29-1; j_call: TRBJ2-7; cdr3_aa: SALGLAGTYEQY
cdr3_length: 12; clone_size: NA; v_call: TRBV6-1; j_call: TRBJ1-4; cdr3_aa: ASGRQGPIEKLF
cdr3_length: 9; clone_size: many; v_call: TRBV12-3/TRBV12-4; j_call: TRBJ1-1; cdr3_aa: ASAQGGEAF
cdr3_length: 12; clone_size: NA; v_call: TRBV7-4; j_call: TRBJ1-4; cdr3_aa: ASSLERKHEKLF
cdr3_length: 13; clone_size: many; v_call: TRBV30; j_call: TRBJ2-2; cdr3_aa: AWNRWGRAAGELF
cdr3_length: 13; clone_size: many; v_call: TRBV30; j_call: TRBJ2-3; cdr3_aa: AWSYGGSSTDTQY
cdr3_length: 12; clone_size: many; v_call: TRBV2; j_call: TRBJ2-7; cdr3_aa: ASIGREAPYEQY
cdr3_length: 11; clone_size: many; v_call: TRBV20-1; j_call: TRBJ2-7; cdr3_aa: SAIRGHGDEQY
cdr3_length: 10; clone_size: many; v_call: TRBV20-1; j_call: TRBJ1-1; cdr3_aa: SAKPGDTEAF
cdr3_length: 13; clone_size: NA; v_call: TRBV19; j_call: TRBJ2-1; cdr3_aa: ASNHRGFSYNEQF
cdr3_length: 15; clone_size: NA; v_call: TRBV6-5; j_call: TRBJ2-7; cdr3_aa: ASTKRVFTDSAYEQY
cdr3_length: 18; clone_size: NA; v_call: TRBV20-1; j_call: TRBJ2-1; cdr3_aa: SARDFRWGSGIGSYNEQF
cdr3_length: 12; clone_size: NA; v_call: TRBV12-5; j_call: TRBJ2-1; cdr3_aa: ASGIGQGTNEQF
cdr3_length: 13; clone_size: many; v_call: TRBV12-3/TRBV12-4; j_call: TRBJ2-7; cdr3_aa: ASSSPRTDSYEQY
cdr3_length: 13; clone_size: many; v_call: TRBV6-1; j_call: TRBJ2-7; cdr3_aa: ASSEAPVLPYEQY
cdr3_length: 16; clone_size: many; v_call: TRBV27; j_call: TRBJ2-1; cdr3_aa: ASSSLVASGRLYNEQF
cdr3_length: 13; clone_size: NA; v_call: TRBV5-1; j_call: TRBJ2-2; cdr3_aa: ASSLEVRSTGELF
cdr3_length: 12; clone_size: many; v_call: TRBV12-3/TRBV12-4; j_call: TRBJ1-3; cdr3_aa: ASSRDSSGNTIY
cdr3_length: 10; clone_size: many; v_call: TRBV20-1; j_call: TRBJ2-5; cdr3_aa: SAPLWGETQY
cdr3_length: 11; clone_size: NA; v_call: TRBV30; j_call: TRBJ2-1; cdr3_aa: AWNQDSHNEQF
cdr3_length: 15; clone_size: many; v_call: TRBV27; j_call: TRBJ2-1; cdr3_aa: ASSLSLAANSYNEQF
cdr3_length: 13; clone_size: NA; v_call: TRBV9; j_call: TRBJ2-6; cdr3_aa: ASSVVGSGANVLT
cdr3_length: 13; clone_size: NA; v_call: TRBV7-3; j_call: TRBJ2-7; cdr3_aa: ASSVAFGALYEQY
cdr3_length: 14; clone_size: many; v_call: TRBV12-3/TRBV12-4; j_call: TRBJ2-3; cdr3_aa: ASTDTGGGSTDTQY
cdr3_length: 13; clone_size: many; v_call: TRBV2; j_call: TRBJ1-6; cdr3_aa: ASSDSQGQLSPLH
cdr3_length: 15; clone_size: NA; v_call: TRBV11-2; j_call: TRBJ2-4; cdr3_aa: ASSIGSRLAEQNIQY